The entry that follows covers one T cell receptor beta chain sequence. Its antigen is unknown. The data are from a study of T cell responses to AZD1222 COVID-19 vaccine. About the research overall: Pooling covered second doses at about 4 or about 12 weeks.

General study results and limits: In a largely white British group with more females than males, clonal diversity was possibly underestimated. Among vaccine-associated CD4 TCRs, coverage spanned spike, with dominance at 160-218 and 743-854.

TCRdb's copy holds only in-frame clones and misses some; the assay was immunoSEQ multiplex PCR. The sample holds some 140,000 clones, about 80% seen once. V lost 10 bases, J lost 7 bases, and 19 bases lay in between. The CDR3 has 13 residues. Germline CDR1 is MNHEY and CDR2 is SVGAGI. Sample: peripheral blood, taken on day 0 of AZD1222 vaccination. The gene calls are TRBV6-5 and TRBJ1-1, with D possibly being TRBD1 (6 bases). The TCR originated in an adult in good health. The DNA for the CDR3 is TGTGCCACCGGGGGGGGGACACCCCGTGAAGCTTTCTTT. Amino acids: CATGGGTPREAFF.